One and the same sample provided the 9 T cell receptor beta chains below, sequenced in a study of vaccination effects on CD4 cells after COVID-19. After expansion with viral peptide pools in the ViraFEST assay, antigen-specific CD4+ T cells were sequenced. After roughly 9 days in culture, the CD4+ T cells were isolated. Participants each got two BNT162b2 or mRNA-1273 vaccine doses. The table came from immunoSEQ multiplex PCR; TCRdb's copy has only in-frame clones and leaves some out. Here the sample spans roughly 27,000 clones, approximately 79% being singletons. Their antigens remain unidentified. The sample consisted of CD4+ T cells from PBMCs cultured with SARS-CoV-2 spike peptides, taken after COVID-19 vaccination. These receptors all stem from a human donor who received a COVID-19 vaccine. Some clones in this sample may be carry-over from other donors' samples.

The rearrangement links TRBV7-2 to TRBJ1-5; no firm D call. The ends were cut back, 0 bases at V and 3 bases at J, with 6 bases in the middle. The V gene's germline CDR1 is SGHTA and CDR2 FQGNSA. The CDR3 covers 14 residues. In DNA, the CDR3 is TGTGCCAGCAGCTTAGCTCCCTTCAATCAGCCCCAGCATTTT. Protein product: CASSLAPFNQPQHF.

Here the CDR3 DNA reads TGTGCCAGTACCCCCGGGAGTTACTATGGCTACACCTTC. This gives the protein CASTPGSYYGYTF. The gene calls are TRBV19 and TRBJ1-2; D uncertain. This CDR3 spans 13 amino acids. Trimming left V 7 bases short and J 3 bases short, with 12 bases between. CDR1 is LNHDA and CDR2 is SQIVND in the germline V gene (reference sequence).

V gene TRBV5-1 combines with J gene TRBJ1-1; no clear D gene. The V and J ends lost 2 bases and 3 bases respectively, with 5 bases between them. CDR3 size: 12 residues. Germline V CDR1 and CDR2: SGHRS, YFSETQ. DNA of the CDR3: TGCGCCAGCAGCTTACCTGACACTGAAGCTTTCTTT. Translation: CASSLPDTEAFF.

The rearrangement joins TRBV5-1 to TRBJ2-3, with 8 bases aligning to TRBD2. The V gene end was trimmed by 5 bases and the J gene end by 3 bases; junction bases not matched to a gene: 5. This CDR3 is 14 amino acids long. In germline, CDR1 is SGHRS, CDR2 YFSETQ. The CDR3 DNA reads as TGCGCCAGCAGTGTTCTAGCGGGTACAGATACGCAGTATTTT. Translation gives CASSVLAGTDTQYF. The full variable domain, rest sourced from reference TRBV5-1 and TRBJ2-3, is KAGVTQTPRYLIKTRGQQVTLSCSPISGHRSVSWYQQTPGQGLQFLFEYFSETQRNKGNFPGRFSGRQFSNSRSEMNVSTLELGDSALYLCASSVLAGTDTQYFGPGTRLTVL.

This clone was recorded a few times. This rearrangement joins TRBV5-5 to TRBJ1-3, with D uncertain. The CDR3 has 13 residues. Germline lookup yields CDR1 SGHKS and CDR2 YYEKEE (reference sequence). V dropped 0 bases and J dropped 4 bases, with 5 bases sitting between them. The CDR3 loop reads CASSLDWGNTIYF. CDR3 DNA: TGTGCCAGCAGCTTGGACTGGGGAAACACCATATATTTT.

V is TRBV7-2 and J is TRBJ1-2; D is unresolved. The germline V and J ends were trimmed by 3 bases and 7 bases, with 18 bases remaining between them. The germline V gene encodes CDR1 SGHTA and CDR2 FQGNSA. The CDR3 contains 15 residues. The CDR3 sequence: CASSFYQYRPSGYTF. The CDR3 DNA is TGTGCCAGCAGCTTCTACCAGTACCGACCCAGTGGCTACACCTTC.

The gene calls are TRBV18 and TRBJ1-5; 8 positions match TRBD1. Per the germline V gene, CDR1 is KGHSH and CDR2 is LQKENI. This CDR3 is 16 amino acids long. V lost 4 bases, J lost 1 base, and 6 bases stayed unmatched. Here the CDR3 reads CASSQGQAGSNQPQHF. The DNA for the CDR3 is TGTGCCAGCTCACAGGGACAGGCAGGGAGCAATCAGCCCCAGCATTTT.

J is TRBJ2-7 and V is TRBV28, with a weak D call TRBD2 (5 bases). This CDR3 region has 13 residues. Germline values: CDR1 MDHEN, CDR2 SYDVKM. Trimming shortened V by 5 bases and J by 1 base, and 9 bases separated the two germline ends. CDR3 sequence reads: CASSRTDSYEQYV. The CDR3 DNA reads TGTGCCAGCAGTCGGACTGATTCCTACGAGCAGTACGTC.

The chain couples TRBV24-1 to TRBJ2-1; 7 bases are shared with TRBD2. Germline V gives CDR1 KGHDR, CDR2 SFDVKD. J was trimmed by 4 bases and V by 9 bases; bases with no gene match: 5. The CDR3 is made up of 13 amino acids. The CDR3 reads CATAGGGYNEQFF. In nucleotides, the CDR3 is TGTGCCACCGCTGGCGGGGGATACAATGAGCAGTTCTTC.